These 23 T cell receptor beta chains were sequenced from one sample in a study of low-dose radiotherapy and immunotherapy resistance in tumors. Indicated time point: after trial treatment. The treatment here: LDRT plus nivolumab, ipilimumab, low-dose cyclophosphamide and aspirin (RACIN trial). Over about 19 PCR cycles, TCRs were amplified from a constant-region primer and V-primer adapter. TCRdb passed the reads through MiXCR, listing each CDR3 protein once. The sample yields roughly 52,000 distinct CDR3 sequences, approximately 33% seen once. Sequencing used PBMCs, obtained after low-dose radiotherapy plus immunotherapy. All receptors derive from a male donor with rectosigmoid adenocarcinoma.

Notes on this clonotype: A read error may explain this, as a much larger clone is one base away. This chain connects TRBV7-2 to TRBJ2-3; 7 bases agree with TRBD1. Germline V CDR1 and CDR2: SGHTA, FQGNSA. V shed 4 bases, J shed 4 bases, and the junction held 2 bases outside the gene matches. CDR3 size: 13 residues. CDR3 amino acids: CASSSQGSDTQYF. The CDR3, as DNA: TGTGCCAGCAGCTCACAGGGGTCAGATACGCAGTATTTT.

This clonotype was counted at least ten times. The chain joins TRBV6-6 to TRBJ2-7; D not resolved. This CDR3 has 16 amino acids. Germline assignment: CDR1 MNHNY and CDR2 SVGAGI (reference sequence). Deletions cut 0 bases from V and 4 bases from J, with 16 bases between. As DNA, the CDR3 is TGTGCCAGCAGTTACTCTTCGGCTAGTATGGGGTACGAGCAGTACTTC. Protein product: CASSYSSASMGYEQYF.

This clonotype was observed many times. The chain recombines TRBV9 with TRBJ2-5, with D maybe TRBD1 (6 bases). V dropped 2 bases and J dropped 0 bases, with 14 bases sitting between them. CDR3 length: 16 residues. Germline V lookup: CDR1 SGDLS, CDR2 YYNGEE. The CDR3 region is CASSVQGTLHQETQYF. CDR3 bases: TGTGCCAGCAGCGTCCAGGGGACCCTGCACCAAGAGACCCAGTACTTC.

This clonotype appeared many times. This sequence joins TRBV20-1 and TRBJ1-2, with 8 bases fitting TRBD1. The CDR3 runs to 11 residues. Germline V gene sequence: CDR1 DFQATT, CDR2 SNEGSKA (reference sequence). The CDR3 protein is CRLTGEGGYTF. For the CDR3, the DNA is TGCAGGCTGACAGGGGAGGGCGGCTACACCTTC.

The chain is built from TRBV7-2 and TRBJ2-5, with 7 nucleotides matching TRBD2. Germline values: CDR1 SGHTA, CDR2 FQGNSA. The CDR3 contains 19 residues. V was pared by 1 base and J by 5 bases, with 19 bases of the junction left unmatched. The CDR3 spells CASSLVREVTSPPMETQYF. The CDR3 coding sequence is TGTGCCAGCAGCTTAGTTCGTGAGGTGACTAGCCCCCCGATGGAGACCCAGTACTTC. The full variable domain, its missing parts supplied by reference TRBV7-2 and TRBJ2-5, is GAGVSQSPSNKVTEKGKDVELRCDPISGHTALYWYRQSLGQGLEFLIYFQGNSAPDKSGLPSDRFSAERTGGSVSTLTIQRTQQEDSAVYLCASSLVREVTSPPMETQYFGPGTRLLVL.

The CDR3 loop reads CSARDGQGVREQYF. DNA of the CDR3: TGCAGTGCTAGAGATGGGCAGGGGGTCCGCGAGCAGTACTTC. The chain recombines TRBV20-1 with TRBJ2-7, with 7 bases fitting TRBD1. The CDR3 runs 14 residues. The germline V gene encodes CDR1 DFQATT and CDR2 SNEGSKA (reference sequence). V lost 0 bases and J lost 6; bases outside the gene matches: 8.

This clonotype was detected ten times or more. The V gene is TRBV4-3, the J gene TRBJ2-1; D gene ambiguous. Trimming pared 3 bases from V and 0 bases from J, leaving 3 bases between. The CDR3 length is 13 residues. Germline loops: CDR1 LGHNA, CDR2 YSLEER. The CDR3 DNA reads TGCGCCAGCAGCCAGAGCTCCTACAATGAGCAGTTCTTC. Translation: CASSQSSYNEQFF.

This clonotype was picked up many times. The chain recombines TRBV5-1 with TRBJ2-3; a weak D match, TRBD1 (6 bases). Trimming stripped 6 bases from V and 4 bases from J, with 15 bases between. The V gene's germline CDR1 is SGHRS and CDR2 YFSETQ. CDR3 size: 14 residues. The CDR3 coding sequence is TGCGCCAGCACCTACAGGGTGGGTTCAGATACGCAGTATTTT. Translating it yields CASTYRVGSDTQYF.

A single count supports this clonotype. The chain uses TRBV5-6 and TRBJ1-2; D is possibly TRBD1 (6 bases). The CDR3 loop spans 13 amino acids. Germline CDR1 and CDR2: SGHDT and YYEEEE. The V end lost 3 bases, the J end lost 3 bases, and 9 bases lay between the germline ends. DNA of the CDR3: TGTGCCAGCAGCTCACAGGGTCACTATGGCTACACCTTC. This sequence encodes CASSSQGHYGYTF.

This clonotype was picked up many times. The chain uses TRBV7-2 and TRBJ2-7, with D possibly being TRBD1 (6 bases). Trimming removed 5 bases from V and 4 bases from J, with 18 bases in between. The germline gives CDR1 SGHTA, CDR2 FQGNSA. CDR3 size: 15 residues. The CDR3 nucleotides are TGTGCCAGCAGCCCGAAGGCTGGGGGCGAGTACGAGCAGTACTTC. Protein sequence: CASSPKAGGEYEQYF. Variable domain in full (rest from reference TRBV7-2 and TRBJ2-7): GAGVSQSPSNKVTEKGKDVELRCDPISGHTALYWYRQSLGQGLEFLIYFQGNSAPDKSGLPSDRFSAERTGGSVSTLTIQRTQQEDSAVYLCASSPKAGGEYEQYFGPGTRLTVT.

This clonotype has ten or more counts. J is TRBJ2-1 and V is TRBV11-2, with D possibly being TRBD2 (5 bases). The ends were cut back, 6 bases at V and 6 bases at J, with 12 bases in the middle. This CDR3 has 13 residues. CDR1 and CDR2 (germline): SGHAT, FQNNGV. The DNA for the CDR3 is TGTGCCAGCAGTGGAACTAGAAGCAATGAGCAGTTCTTC. This codes for CASSGTRSNEQFF.

V usage is TRBV20-1 and J usage is TRBJ2-5, with a weak D call TRBD2 (6 bases). V lost 6 bases and J 4 bases, leaving 15 bases between the germline ends. The CDR3 consists of 13 residues. Germline V CDR1 and CDR2: DFQATT, SNEGSKA (reference sequence). CDR3 protein: CSATPLARETQYF. The CDR3 coding sequence is TGCAGTGCAACCCCCCTAGCGAGAGAGACCCAGTACTTC.

This clonotype was detected many times. The V gene is TRBV12-3 or TRBV12-4, the J gene TRBJ1-5; D gene unclear. Trimming left V 6 bases short and J 3 bases short, with 12 bases between. The CDR3 consists of 14 residues. The CDR3 coding sequence is TGTGCCAGCAGCCTCCGCCTTGACAATCAGCCCCAGCATTTT. Its translation: CASSLRLDNQPQHF.

J is TRBJ2-2 and V is TRBV2; 11 bases match TRBD2. The ends lost 7 bases at V and 5 bases at J; junction bases unmatched: 6. Germline V gene sequence: CDR1 SNHLY, CDR2 FYNNEI. The CDR3 runs 15 residues. CDR3 sequence: CASKIAGGATGELFF. The CDR3 DNA is TGTGCCAGCAAAATAGCGGGAGGGGCTACCGGGGAGCTGTTTTTT.

The chain joins TRBV7-8 to TRBJ2-2; 8 bases are shared with TRBD1. CDR1 SGHVS and CDR2 FQNEAQ come from the germline V gene. The ends lost 5 bases at V and 6 bases at J; junction bases unmatched: 11. The CDR3 length is 16 residues. In DNA, the CDR3 is TGTGCCAGCAGCCCCCCTGGGACAGGCGGCCCCGGGGAGCTGTTTTTT. Amino acids: CASSPPGTGGPGELFF.

This clonotype was seen once. The CDR3 DNA reads as TGTGCCAGCAGCGCGGGACAGCAGAGAGTGACCCAGCATTTT. As protein: CASSAGQQRVTQHF. The V and J genes are TRBV9 and TRBJ1-5; the match to TRBD1 covers 7 bases. J gave up 11 bases and V 3 bases, and 11 bases lay outside the gene matches. The germline V gene encodes CDR1 SGDLS and CDR2 YYNGEE. This CDR3 comprises 14 residues. The full variable domain, rest sourced from reference TRBV9 and TRBJ1-5, is DSGVTQTPKHLITATGQRVTLRCSPRSGDLSVYWYQQSLDQGLQFLIQYYNGEERAKGNILERFSAQQFPDLHSELNLSSLELGDSALYFCASSAGQQRVTQHFGDGTRLSIL.

The chain combines TRBV7-2 with TRBJ2-1, with TRBD2 matching over 14 bases. This CDR3 has 17 residues. In germline, CDR1 is SGHTA, CDR2 FQGNSA. The V gene end was trimmed by 4 bases and the J gene end by 10 bases; junction bases not matched to a gene: 12. CDR3: CASSSLSGTSGSREQFF. The CDR3, as DNA: TGTGCCAGCAGCTCATTATCCGGGACTAGCGGGAGTCGGGAGCAGTTCTTC.

This clonotype was observed a handful of times. The genes are TRBV7-9 and TRBJ2-7; D might be TRBD2 (6 bases). The germline gives CDR1 SEHNR, CDR2 FQNEAQ (reference sequence). The CDR3 loop spans 12 amino acids. V was clipped by 5 bases and J by 4 bases, with 9 bases between them. CDR3 bases: TGTGCCAGCAGCGCGACTAGGTACGAGCAGTACTTC. It codes for CASSATRYEQYF.

The chain couples TRBV29-1 to TRBJ2-1; D perhaps matches TRBD2 (7 bases). The CDR3 runs to 13 residues. Germline V gene sequence: CDR1 SQVTM, CDR2 ANQGSEA. Trimming took off 4 bases at V and 7 bases at J, with 14 bases between the two ends. The DNA of the CDR3 is TGCAGCGTTGGGAGGGGGGGCCAAAATGAGCAGTTCTTC. Its protein product is CSVGRGGQNEQFF.

The chain links TRBV28 to TRBJ2-1; D may be TRBD2 (5 bases). CDR1 MDHEN and CDR2 SYDVKM come from the germline V gene. This CDR3 has 15 amino acids. The ends were cut back, 1 base at V and 1 base at J, with 8 bases in the middle. The CDR3 region has the DNA TGTGCCAGCAGTTTATTGAGCGGTTCCTACAATGAGCAGTTCTTC. Its translation is CASSLLSGSYNEQFF.

This clonotype was counted many times. This chain uses TRBV4-1 with TRBJ2-1; 9 nucleotides match TRBD2. J was trimmed by 5 bases and V by 1 base; bases with no gene match: 6. Germline-derived CDR1 and CDR2 are MGHRA and YSYEKL. The length of the CDR3 is 16 residues. CDR3 nucleotide sequence: TGCGCCAGCAGCCAAGGGTCAGCGGGAGGTAACAATGAGCAGTTCTTC. Protein: CASSQGSAGGNNEQFF.

This clonotype was counted ten times or more. V usage is TRBV7-2 and J usage is TRBJ2-7; 11 positions match TRBD1. The CDR3 has 15 amino acids. Trimming at V came to 5 bases and at J to 3 bases, leaving 6 bases not matched to a gene. Germline V gene data show CDR1 as SGHTA and CDR2 as FQGNSA. The CDR3 nucleotides are TGTGCCAGCAGCCAAGGACAGGGGGCTCGCTACGAGCAGTACTTC. This gives the protein CASSQGQGARYEQYF.

This clonotype was recorded many times. This chain links TRBV13 with TRBJ2-2, with D unclear. Germline V gene data show CDR1 as PRHDT and CDR2 as FYEKMQ (reference sequence). Trimming removed 2 bases from V and 6 bases from J, with 1 base in between. The CDR3 covers 11 residues. As DNA, the CDR3 is TGTGCCAGCAGCTTATCCGGGGAGCTGTTTTTT. Translated: CASSLSGELFF.